Listed below are T cell receptor beta chains from one sample, sequenced in a study of regulatory T cells in long-lasting Graves disease. Via MiXCR, TCRdb re-called the multiplex PCR reads, giving one row per CDR3 protein. Of 600,000 to 850,000 distinct CDR3 sequences listed, about 32% were seen once; the top ten hold roughly 41%. The sample was peripheral blood mononuclear cells (PBMCs), taken when the disease was refractory, from a patient treated with antithyroid drugs. Receptors originate from a female donor with Graves disease. Each CDR3 is given with its conserved first and last residue. A D gene is named only where the DNA matches it firmly. The size entry is marked missing in some rows and otherwise reads once, few, many or a size class.

NA	NA	TRBV7-2	TRBJ1-2	TGTGCCAGCAGCTTAGATGGGCAGGGTGACTACACCTTC	CASSLDGQGDYTF
NA	NA	TRBV7-2	TRBJ2-1	TGTGCCAGCAGCCCATGGACAGAAAACAATGAGCAGTTCTTC	CASSPWTENNEQFF
NA	NA	TRBV14	TRBJ2-7	TGTGCCAGCAGCCCAGGGACGGGGAAAACCTACGAGCAGTACTTC	CASSPGTGKTYEQYF
NA	NA	TRBV20-1	TRBJ2-5	TGCAGTGCAACATTAGCGGCCACTCCCCAAGAGACCCAGTACTTC	CSATLAATPQETQYF
NA	few	TRBV6-1	TRBJ1-4	TGTGCCAGCAGTGAACCGGGACGGTACAATCGTTTT	CASSEPGRYNRF
NA	once	TRBV5-6	TRBJ1-4	TGTGCCAGCAGCTTGTGGCAGGGTGGGGTAAAACTGTTTTTT	CASSLWQGGVKLFF
NA	NA	TRBV27	TRBJ2-1	TGTGCCAGCAGTGGGACGCCACGCCACGATGAGCAGTTCTTC	CASSGTPRHDEQFF
NA	NA	TRBV29-1	TRBJ1-2	TGCAGCGTTGCCGTACAGGGCCCTCTCGGTGGCTACACCTTC	CSVAVQGPLGGYTF
NA	many	TRBV6-1	TRBJ1-4	TGTGCCAGCAGTAGAACAGGTTCTAATGAAAAACTGTTTTTT	CASSRTGSNEKLFF
TRBD1	few	TRBV19	TRBJ1-2	TGTGCCAGTAGGGAGGACAGGGGCAACTATGGCTACACCTTC	CASREDRGNYGYTF
NA	many	TRBV5-1	TRBJ2-7	TGTGCCAGCAGTTTGGGCGCAGCCTACGAGCAGTACTTC	CASSLGAAYEQYF
NA	NA	TRBV4-1	TRBJ1-5	TGCGCCAGCAGCCACACACAAGGATATAACGCAATCCAGCATTTT	CASSHTQGYNAIQHF
NA	NA	TRBV19	TRBJ1-1	TGTGCCAGTACTGAAGGGTTGAACACTGAAGCTTTCTTT	CASTEGLNTEAFF
TRBD1	few	TRBV28	TRBJ1-5	TGTGCCAGCAGTTTAAGACAGGGGGGCAGCCCCCAGCATTTT	CASSLRQGGSPQHF
NA	many	TRBV11-2	TRBJ2-5	TGTGCCAGCAGCCACGAGGTCCAAGAGACCCAGTACTTC	CASSHEVQETQYF
NA	NA	TRBV6-1	TRBJ1-2	TGTGCCAGCACCCCCCTGGGGAGGCGGGGTGGCTACACCTTC	CASTPLGRRGGYTF
NA	few	TRBV7-9	TRBJ1-1	TGTGCCAGCAGCTTACCAACAATGAACACTGAAGCTTTCTTT	CASSLPTMNTEAFF
NA	many	TRBV20-1	TRBJ1-1	TGCAGTGCTAGAGAGACAGGGAACACTGAAGCTTTCTTT	CSARETGNTEAFF
NA	many	TRBV11-2	TRBJ2-5	TGTGCCAGCAGCCTGACAGGTTCCCAAGAGACCCAGTACTTC	CASSLTGSQETQYF
NA	NA	TRBV30	TRBJ1-2	TGTGCCTGGAGTGACCAGTACTATGGCTACACCTTC	CAWSDQYYGYTF
NA	few	TRBV19	TRBJ2-5	TGTGCCAGTACCCCCGCGGGGCAGTGGGAGACCCAGTACTTC	CASTPAGQWETQYF
NA	NA	TRBV18	TRBJ2-3	TGTGCCAGCTCACCGAGCGCAGATACGCAGTATTTT	CASSPSADTQYF
NA	NA	TRBV28	TRBJ1-3	TGTGCCAGCAGTCCATCACGACGGAACTCTGGAAACACCATATATTTT	CASSPSRRNSGNTIYF
TRBD1	few	TRBV29-1	TRBJ2-7	TGCATCGGGCGGACAGGGGGTTACGAGCAGTACTTC	CIGRTGGYEQYF
NA	NA	TRBV2	TRBJ2-5	TGTGCCAGCAGTTACTCTAGCGCAGAGACCCAGTACTTC	CASSYSSAETQYF
TRBD1	few	TRBV19	TRBJ1-1	TGTGCCAGTAGTAGGGACAGGGAAAGCACTGAAGCTTTCTTT	CASSRDRESTEAFF
TRBD2	NA	TRBV6-5	TRBJ2-7	TGTGCCAGCAGTTACGGACTAGCGAATACCTACGAGCAGTACTTC	CASSYGLANTYEQYF
TRBD1	NA	TRBV5-4	TRBJ1-2	TGTGCCAGCAGCGGACGGGGACAGTGGCGGCGGTCGAACTATGGCTACACCTTC	CASSGRGQWRRSNYGYTF